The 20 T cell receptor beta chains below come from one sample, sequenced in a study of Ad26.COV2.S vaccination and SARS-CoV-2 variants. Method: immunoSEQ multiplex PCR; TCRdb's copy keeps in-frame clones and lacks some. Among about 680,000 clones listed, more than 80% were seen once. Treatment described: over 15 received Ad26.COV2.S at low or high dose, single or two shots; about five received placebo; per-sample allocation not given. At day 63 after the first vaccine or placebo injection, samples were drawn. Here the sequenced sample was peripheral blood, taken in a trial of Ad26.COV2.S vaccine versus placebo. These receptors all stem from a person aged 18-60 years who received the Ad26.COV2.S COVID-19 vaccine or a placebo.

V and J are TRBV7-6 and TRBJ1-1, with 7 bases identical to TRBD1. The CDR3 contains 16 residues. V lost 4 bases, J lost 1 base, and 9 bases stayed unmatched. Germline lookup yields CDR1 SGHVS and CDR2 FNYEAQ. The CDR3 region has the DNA TGTGCCAGCAGCTCACGACCTCGGACAGGGAACACTGAAGCTTTCTTT. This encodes CASSSRPRTGNTEAFF.

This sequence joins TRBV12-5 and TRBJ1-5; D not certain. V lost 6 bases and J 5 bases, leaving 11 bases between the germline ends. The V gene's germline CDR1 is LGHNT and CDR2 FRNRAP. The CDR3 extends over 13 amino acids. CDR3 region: CASGKEWDQPQHF. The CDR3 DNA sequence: TGTGCTAGTGGCAAGGAGTGGGATCAGCCCCAGCATTTT.

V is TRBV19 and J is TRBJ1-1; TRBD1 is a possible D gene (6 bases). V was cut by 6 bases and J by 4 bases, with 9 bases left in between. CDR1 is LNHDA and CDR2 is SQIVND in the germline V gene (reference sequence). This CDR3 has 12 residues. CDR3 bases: TGTGCCAGTAGGGGGGGGCCCACTGAAGCTTTCTTT. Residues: CASRGGPTEAFF.

The CDR3 protein is CSPLRYRARNSPLHF. In DNA, the CDR3 is TGCAGCCCTCTTCGTTACAGGGCACGAAATTCACCCCTCCACTTT. The chain carries TRBV29-1 and TRBJ1-6; D is perhaps TRBD1 (6 bases). In germline, CDR1 is SQVTM, CDR2 ANQGSEA. Between the trimmed V and J ends, which lost 8 bases and 7 bases, there was a span of 21 bases. CDR3 size: 15 residues.

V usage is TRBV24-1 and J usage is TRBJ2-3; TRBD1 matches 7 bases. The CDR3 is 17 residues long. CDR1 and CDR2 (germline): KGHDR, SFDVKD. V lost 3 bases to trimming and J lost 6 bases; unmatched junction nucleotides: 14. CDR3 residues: CATSDLPGTEGRDTQYF. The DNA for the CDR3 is TGTGCCACCAGTGATCTACCCGGGACAGAGGGTCGGGATACGCAGTATTTT.

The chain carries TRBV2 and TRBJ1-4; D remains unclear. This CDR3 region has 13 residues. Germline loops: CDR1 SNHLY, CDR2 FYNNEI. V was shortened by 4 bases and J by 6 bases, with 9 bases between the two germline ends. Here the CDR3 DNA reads TGTGCCAGCAGTGCTAGGGTTGATGAAAAACTGTTTTTT. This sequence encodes CASSARVDEKLFF.

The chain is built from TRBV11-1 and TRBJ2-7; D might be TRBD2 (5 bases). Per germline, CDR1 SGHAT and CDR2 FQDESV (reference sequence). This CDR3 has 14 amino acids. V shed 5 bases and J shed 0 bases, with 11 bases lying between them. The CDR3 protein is CASSPHSASYEQYF. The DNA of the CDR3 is TGTGCCAGCAGCCCTCATAGCGCCTCCTACGAGCAGTACTTC.

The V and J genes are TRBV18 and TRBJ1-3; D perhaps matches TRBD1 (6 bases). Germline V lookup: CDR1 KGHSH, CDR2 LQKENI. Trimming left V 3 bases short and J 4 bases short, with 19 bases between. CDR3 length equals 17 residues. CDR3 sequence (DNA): TGTGCCAGCTCACCTCGCGGAACGCAGGGGCGAGGAAACACCATATATTTT. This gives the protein CASSPRGTQGRGNTIYF.

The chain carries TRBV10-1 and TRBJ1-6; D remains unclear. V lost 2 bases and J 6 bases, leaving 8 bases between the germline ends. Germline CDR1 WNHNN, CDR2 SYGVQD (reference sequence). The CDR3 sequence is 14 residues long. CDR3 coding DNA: TGCGCCAGCAGTGAGACTGGAACTAATTCACCCCTCCACTTT. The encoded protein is CASSETGTNSPLHF.

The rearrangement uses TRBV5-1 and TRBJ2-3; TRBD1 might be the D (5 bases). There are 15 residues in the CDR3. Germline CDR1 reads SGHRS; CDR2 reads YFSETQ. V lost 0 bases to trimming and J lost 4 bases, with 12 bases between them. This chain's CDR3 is CASSLGGENADTQYF. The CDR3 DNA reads TGCGCCAGCAGCTTGGGGGGCGAAAATGCAGATACGCAGTATTTT. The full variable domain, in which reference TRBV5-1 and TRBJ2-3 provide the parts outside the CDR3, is KAGVTQTPRYLIKTRGQQVTLSCSPISGHRSVSWYQQTPGQGLQFLFEYFSETQRNKGNFPGRFSGRQFSNSRSEMNVSTLELGDSALYLCASSLGGENADTQYFGPGTRLTVL.

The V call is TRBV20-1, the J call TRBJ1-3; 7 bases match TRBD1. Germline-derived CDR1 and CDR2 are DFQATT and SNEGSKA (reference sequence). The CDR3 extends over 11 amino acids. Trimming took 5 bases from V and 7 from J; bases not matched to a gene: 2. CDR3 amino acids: CSARQGNTIYF. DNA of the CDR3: TGCAGTGCTCGACAGGGTAACACCATATATTTT.

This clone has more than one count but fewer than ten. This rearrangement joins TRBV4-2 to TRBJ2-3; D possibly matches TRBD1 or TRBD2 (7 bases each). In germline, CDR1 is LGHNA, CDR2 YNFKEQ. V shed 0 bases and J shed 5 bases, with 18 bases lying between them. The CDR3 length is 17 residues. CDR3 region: CASSQDFPGGGRDTQYF. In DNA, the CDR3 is TGTGCCAGCAGCCAAGATTTCCCAGGGGGAGGGCGAGATACGCAGTATTTT.

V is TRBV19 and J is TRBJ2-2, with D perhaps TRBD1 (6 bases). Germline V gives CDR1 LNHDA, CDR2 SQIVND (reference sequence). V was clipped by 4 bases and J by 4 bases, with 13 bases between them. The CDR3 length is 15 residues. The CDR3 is CASSTGQTITGELFF. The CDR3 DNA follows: TGTGCCAGTAGTACAGGACAGACCATCACCGGGGAGCTGTTTTTT.

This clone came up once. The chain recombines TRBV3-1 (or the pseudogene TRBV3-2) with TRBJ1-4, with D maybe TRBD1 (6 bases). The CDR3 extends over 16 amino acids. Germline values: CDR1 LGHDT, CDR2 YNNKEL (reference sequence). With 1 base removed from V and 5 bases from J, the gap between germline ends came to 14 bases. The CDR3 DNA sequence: TGTGCCAGCAGCCAAGTCACGGGGGCCGTAAATGAAAAACTGTTTTTT. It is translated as CASSQVTGAVNEKLFF.

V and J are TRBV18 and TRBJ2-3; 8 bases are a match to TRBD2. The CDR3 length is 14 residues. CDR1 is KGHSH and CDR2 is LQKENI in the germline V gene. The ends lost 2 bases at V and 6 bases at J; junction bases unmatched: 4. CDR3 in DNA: TGTGCCAGCTCACCAAGCGGGAGTTTTGATACGCAGTATTTT. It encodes CASSPSGSFDTQYF.

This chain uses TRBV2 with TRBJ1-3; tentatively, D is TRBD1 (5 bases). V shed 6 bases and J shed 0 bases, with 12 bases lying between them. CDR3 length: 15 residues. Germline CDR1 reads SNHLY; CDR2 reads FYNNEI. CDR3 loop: CASSLTDASGNTIYF. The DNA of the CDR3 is TGTGCCAGCAGCCTGACAGACGCCTCTGGAAACACCATATATTTT.

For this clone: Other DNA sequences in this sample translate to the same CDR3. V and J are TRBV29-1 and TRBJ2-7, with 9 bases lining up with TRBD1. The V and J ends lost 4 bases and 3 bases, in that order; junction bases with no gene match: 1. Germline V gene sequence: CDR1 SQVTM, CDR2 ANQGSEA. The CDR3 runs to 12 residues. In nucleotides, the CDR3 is TGCAGCGTTGCGGGACAGGGCTACGAGCAGTACTTC. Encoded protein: CSVAGQGYEQYF.

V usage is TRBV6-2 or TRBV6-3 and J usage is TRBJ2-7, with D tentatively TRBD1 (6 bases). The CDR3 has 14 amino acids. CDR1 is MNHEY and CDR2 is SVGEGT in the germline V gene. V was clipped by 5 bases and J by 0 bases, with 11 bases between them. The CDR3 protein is CASSRTGLSYEQYF. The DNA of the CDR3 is TGTGCCAGCAGTCGAACAGGGCTCTCCTACGAGCAGTACTTC.

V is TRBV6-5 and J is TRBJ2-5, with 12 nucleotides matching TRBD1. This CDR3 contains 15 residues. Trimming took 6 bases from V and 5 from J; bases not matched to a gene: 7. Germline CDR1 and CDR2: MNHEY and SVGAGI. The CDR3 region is CASSWDRGQRETQYF. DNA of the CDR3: TGTGCCAGCAGCTGGGACAGGGGGCAGAGGGAGACCCAGTACTTC.

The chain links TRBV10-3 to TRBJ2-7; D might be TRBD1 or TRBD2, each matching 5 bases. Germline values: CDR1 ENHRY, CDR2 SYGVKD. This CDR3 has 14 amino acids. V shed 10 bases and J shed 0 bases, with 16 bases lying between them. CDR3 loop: CATSGTGTSYEQYF. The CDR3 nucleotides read TGTGCCACAAGCGGTACGGGGACCTCCTACGAGCAGTACTTC.